The present T cell receptor beta chain was sequenced within a study of cytotoxic CD8 clonotypes in ibrutinib-treated CLL. Broader study findings: Treatment saw public clonotypes, which were uncommon, either contract or stay stable. Relative to age-matched healthy donors, clonality at baseline was higher, and it tracked circulating CD8+ T-cell counts.

This clone was seen only a few times. Antigen: not known. TCRdb's copy holds only in-frame clones and misses some; the assay was immunoSEQ multiplex PCR. The table has 250,000 to 350,000 clones, approximately 79% seen once; the top ten hold about 6%. Germline V gene lookup returns CDR1 MGHDK and CDR2 SYGVNS. There are 13 residues in the CDR3. V gave up 3 bases and J gave up 6 bases, with 9 bases separating them. This clonotype originated in a human donor with chronic lymphocytic leukemia. The genes are TRBV25-1 and TRBJ1-5, with D possibly TRBD1 on 6 matching bases. The starting material was PBMCs, obtained at disease progression, from a patient treated with ibrutinib. CDR3 region: CASSDGGAQPQHF. CDR3 DNA sequence: TGTGCCAGCAGTGATGGGGGGGCTCAGCCCCAGCATTTT.